The count of the clone carrying this T cell receptor beta chain is one. A second PCR, run for about 7 to 11 cycles, used a sample-barcoded 5' primer plus a J-beta primer mix. TCRdb analysed the 5' RACE reads with MiXCR anew, one entry per CDR3 protein. Seen here are roughly 680,000 distinct CDR3 sequences, around half observed once, and the top ten hold around 32%. This specimen comes from a study of blood T cells in healthy people across ages. Study at large: Per two T cells, about one barcoded beta molecule was captured through template switching.

PBMCs numbering at least 6.5 million were isolated per sample. Germline V gives CDR1 SGHRS, CDR2 YFSETQ. J was trimmed by 0 bases and V by 0 bases; bases with no gene match: 2. There are 17 residues in the CDR3. The chain uses TRBV5-1 and TRBJ2-7; TRBD2 matches 14 bases. The specimen was blood. The source of this sequence is a woman aged 60 to 75 in good health. The CDR3 protein is CASSLGLAGGNSYEQYF. The CDR3 coding sequence is TGCGCCAGCAGCTTGGGACTAGCGGGAGGGAACTCCTACGAGCAGTACTTC.